This T cell receptor (beta chain) appears in the sequencing data of a study of graft-versus-host responses after intestinal transplantation. On the study more broadly: Induction using anti-thymocyte globulin, followed by tacrolimus and steroids for approximately 3 years, was given to all recipients.

Study results and limitations: Early after transplant, HvG declines were associated with peak levels of circulating GvH clones. Recipient marrow held GvH clones, some first seen in ileum or blood. Those patients showing graft-donor T cell macrochimerism displayed high graft-versus-host to host-versus-graft clonal ratios in allografts.

Libraries were prepared by immunoSEQ multiplex PCR; TCRdb keeps only in-frame clonotypes and omits some of them. This table has about 80,000 clones, approximately 88% appearing once. The ends were cut back, 1 base at V and 8 bases at J, with 6 bases in the middle. The CDR3 totals 12 residues. CDR1 SGHNT and CDR2 YENEEA come from the germline V gene. Concerning this clone: Its antigen is unknown.

The source is a human donor who received an intestinal transplant. This sample comprised unstimulated CD4+ T cells sorted from spleen or lymph node cells, obtained before intestinal transplant. This chain joins TRBV11-3 and TRBJ2-1; D remains ambiguous. This CDR3 reads CASSLVADEQFF. Written as DNA, the CDR3 is TGTGCCAGCAGCTTAGTGGCCGATGAGCAGTTCTTC.